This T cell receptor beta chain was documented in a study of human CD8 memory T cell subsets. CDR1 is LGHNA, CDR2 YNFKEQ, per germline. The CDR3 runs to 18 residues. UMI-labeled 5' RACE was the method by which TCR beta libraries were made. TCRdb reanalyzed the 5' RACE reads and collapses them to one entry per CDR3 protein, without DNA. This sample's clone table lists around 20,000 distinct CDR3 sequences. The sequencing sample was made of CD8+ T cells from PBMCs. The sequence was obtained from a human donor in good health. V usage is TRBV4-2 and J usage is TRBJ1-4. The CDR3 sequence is CASSQDGRSEATNEKLFF.